This T cell receptor (beta chain) is drawn from a study of early T cells in non-severe SARS-CoV-2 infection (dated by TCRdb to the early 2020s). Context from the whole study: Bulk RNA from unsorted whole blood was used for TCR sequencing, so alpha and beta chains could not be paired. What the authors observed across the whole study: VDJdb matching was skewed toward anti-spike CD8 responses and likely underestimated virus-specific expansions, missing private and CD4 specificities.

On this clonotype itself: Its antigen specificity is not known. It has no much larger one-base neighbor in the sample; base qualities were not kept.

This was a case-control study nested in a cohort of healthcare workers in London, UK, who had nasopharyngeal swab PCR tests and blood samples taken every week. Healthcare workers were recruited between 23 and 31 March 2020, during the week of the UK lockdown, and were followed weekly for up to about 16 weeks. V gives up 0 bases and J gives up 0 bases, and the segment between their germline ends measures 7 bases. CDR1 and CDR2 are read off the germline V gene as SGHRS and YFSETQ. Taken from cysteine to phenylalanine, the CDR3 has 15 residues. Kept here is only the CDR3 DNA, which spans 45 bases and is read in frame from base 1. Library preparation employed 5' RACE. Sequencing used a NextSeq 500. Unique molecular identifiers were attached to individual cDNA molecules in the TCR library protocol so that sequencing error and PCR bias could be corrected. Sequencing covered both TCR alpha and beta chains, and within each sample the abundances of alpha and beta sequences were tightly co-correlated. The paper's processing steps were these. Decombinator V4 was used to annotate TCR sequences for V gene, J gene and CDR3. Expanded TCRs were defined as changing significantly between any two time points under a Poisson model with p below 0.0001. TCR abundances were normalised to the total number of TCRs sequenced per sample and were expressed as counts per million. TRAV1-2 paired with TRAJ12, TRAJ20 or TRAJ33 defined MAIT TCRs, while TRAV10 paired with TRAJ18 defined iNKT TCRs. VDJdb, accessed 1 November 2021, was searched for CMV, EBV and SARS-CoV-2 annotated TCRs, excluding TCRs annotated for multiple antigens. Using fastp trimming at Q25 and MiXCR clonotype assembly, TCRdb reanalyzed the public sequencing data and kept in-frame beta chains. Here each entry gathers all rows of one CDR3 protein and keeps the most common genes and DNA. TCRdb's processing, not the study's, gives the V and J calls here. In this sample the table shows about 48,000 distinct CDR3 sequences, 8.5% to 10% of which occur a single time. The biggest ten clones account for roughly 8% of the sample.

The source of this sequence is an adult who was a healthcare worker with PCR-confirmed SARS-CoV-2 infection or an uninfected control (not recorded which). The sequence links TRBV5-1 to TRBJ2-1; there is no confident call for the D gene. The source material was whole blood. The DNA sequence is given as TGCGCCAGCAGCTTGGCCATGAGCTCCTACAATGAGCAGTTCTTC. It specifies CASSLAMSSYNEQFF.